The 28 T cell receptor beta chains below come from one sample, sequenced in a study of technical replicates of blood from several donors. The assay was immunoSEQ multiplex PCR, and TCRdb's table has in-frame clones only and misses some. In the table there are 74,000 or so clones, about 96% of which are singletons. Material: T cells isolated from PBMCs. The receptor set was obtained from a human donor in good health.

This chain connects TRBV30 to TRBJ1-2, with a weak D call TRBD1 (6 bases). CDR3 length: 16 amino acids. Germline CDR1 reads GTSNPN; CDR2 reads SVGIG (reference sequence). The germline V and J ends were trimmed by 3 bases and 3 bases, with 20 bases remaining between them. For the CDR3, the DNA is TGTGCCTGGAGCCCCCCTGGGGGGGGCTGGTACTATGGCTACACCTTC. Its translation is CAWSPPGGGWYYGYTF.

The chain is built from TRBV5-5 and TRBJ2-7; unclear D gene. Germline CDR1 reads SGHKS; CDR2 reads YYEKEE (reference sequence). The CDR3 loop spans 14 amino acids. V was shortened by 0 bases and J by 1 base, with 8 bases between the two germline ends. CDR3 protein: CASSLGADSYEQYF. The CDR3 DNA is TGTGCCAGCAGCTTGGGGGCAGATTCCTACGAGCAGTACTTC.

This chain links TRBV23-1 with TRBJ1-5; possibly TRBD1 for D (5 bases). TRBV23-1 falls under the ORF class, with uncertain function. The CDR3 has 13 amino acids. Trimming cost V 9 bases and J 4 bases, with 13 bases left between them. This CDR3 is CARVGGLNQPQHF. The CDR3 nucleotides read TGCGCCAGGGTCGGGGGACTAAATCAGCCCCAGCATTTT.

This clone was seen once. The genes are TRBV11-2 and TRBJ2-3; 7 bases match TRBD2. This CDR3 contains 17 residues. Germline assignment: CDR1 SGHAT and CDR2 FQNNGV. The junction had 12 bases not matched to a gene; V was cut back by 3 bases and J by 3 bases. The CDR3 loop reads CASSFGQWGRVTDTQYF. For the CDR3, the DNA is TGTGCCAGCAGCTTTGGTCAGTGGGGGAGGGTAACAGATACGCAGTATTTT.

The J gene is TRBJ2-3, the V gene TRBV29-1; D is undetermined. This CDR3 comprises 17 residues. V was trimmed by 1 base and J by 5 bases, leaving 22 bases between them. Germline CDR1 reads SQVTM; CDR2 reads ANQGSEA. CDR3 sequence: CSVEGFPISRQRDTQYF. In nucleotides, the CDR3 is TGCAGCGTTGAAGGCTTCCCGATCTCGCGCCAAAGAGATACGCAGTATTTT.

V gene TRBV14 combines with J gene TRBJ1-1; TRBD1 aligns across 7 bases. Unmatched junction bases numbered 9, after V lost 5 bases and J lost 6 bases. The germline V gene encodes CDR1 SGHDN and CDR2 FVKESK. CDR3 length equals 14 residues. CDR3: CASSGSGGSSEAFF. DNA of the CDR3: TGTGCCAGCAGCGGATCAGGGGGATCTTCTGAAGCTTTCTTT.

This clone has only one observation. This rearrangement joins TRBV25-1 to TRBJ2-1; D gene uncertain. CDR1 and CDR2 from the germline V gene are MGHDK and SYGVNS. Trimming pared 5 bases from V and 4 bases from J, leaving 3 bases between. The CDR3 is 11 residues long. The CDR3 reads CASSSYNEQFF. The CDR3 nucleotides read TGTGCCAGCAGTTCATACAATGAGCAGTTCTTC.

V is TRBV19 and J is TRBJ2-7; 9 bases fit TRBD1. Germline V gene sequence: CDR1 LNHDA, CDR2 SQIVND (reference sequence). This CDR3 is built from 15 residues. Germline trimming cut 5 bases from V and 3 bases from J; bases unmatched to any gene: 8. Written as DNA, the CDR3 is TGTGCCAGTAGTGATCAGACAGGGGGGAACTACGAGCAGTACTTC. It is translated as CASSDQTGGNYEQYF.

The CDR3 loop is CASSPQSRAGELFF. Here the CDR3 DNA reads TGTGCCAGCTCACCACAATCCAGGGCCGGGGAGCTGTTTTTT. The V call is TRBV18, the J call TRBJ2-2, with a weak D call TRBD1 (5 bases). Trimming removed 1 base at V and 6 bases at J, with 9 bases between. CDR3 length: 14 residues. Germline-derived CDR1 and CDR2 are KGHSH and LQKENI.

This chain links TRBV7-2 with TRBJ2-7; TRBD1 agrees at 7 bases. Losses at the gene ends were 4 bases for V and 0 bases for J; bases not matched to a gene: 3. The CDR3 has 14 residues. Germline V gene data show CDR1 as SGHTA and CDR2 as FQGNSA. CDR3 amino acids: CASSYRDSSYEQYF. Written as DNA, the CDR3 is TGTGCCAGCAGCTACCGGGACAGCTCCTACGAGCAGTACTTC.

The CDR3: CASSPPSDRGYGYTF. In DNA, the CDR3 is TGTGCCAGCTCACCACCCTCAGACAGGGGGTATGGCTACACCTTC. V and J are TRBV18 and TRBJ1-2, with 9 bases fitting TRBD1. Germline CDR1 is KGHSH and CDR2 is LQKENI. There are 15 residues in the CDR3. V shed 0 bases, J shed 5 bases, and the junction held 4 bases outside the gene matches. The full variable domain, with the rest looked up from reference TRBV18 and TRBJ1-2, is NAGVMQNPRHLVRRRGQEARLRCSPMKGHSHVYWYRQLPEEGLKFMVYLQKENIIDESGMPKERFSAEFPKEGPSILRIQQVVRGDSAAYFCASSPPSDRGYGYTFGSGTRLTVV.

The chain is built from TRBV7-9 and TRBJ2-1; 9 bases agree with TRBD1. Germline-derived CDR1 and CDR2 are SEHNR and FQNEAQ (reference sequence). This CDR3 is 12 amino acids long. V was clipped by 10 bases and J by 10 bases; unmatched bases: 8. The CDR3 sequence: CANRDREGEQFF. The CDR3, as DNA: TGTGCCAACCGGGACAGGGAAGGGGAGCAGTTCTTC. Based on the CDR3 plus reference TRBV7-9 and TRBJ2-1, the full variable domain is DTGVSQNPRHKITKRGQNVTFRCDPISEHNRLYWYRQTLGQGPEFLTYFQNEAQLEKSRLLSDRFSAERPKGSFSTLEIQRTEQGDSAMYLCANRDREGEQFFGPGTRLTVL.

This rearrangement joins TRBV9 to TRBJ2-2, with D possibly being TRBD1 (6 bases). The CDR3 contains 15 residues. Germline loops: CDR1 SGDLS, CDR2 YYNGEE. Trimming cost V 0 bases and J 4 bases, with 10 bases left between them. CDR3 sequence (DNA): TGTGCCAGCAGCGTAGAAGGGGGTGTCACCGGGGAGCTGTTTTTT. This encodes CASSVEGGVTGELFF.

This chain uses TRBV7-8 with TRBJ2-5; 10 bases align to TRBD2. J was trimmed by 3 bases and V by 5 bases; bases with no gene match: 12. Germline CDR1 and CDR2: SGHVS and FQNEAQ. The CDR3 consists of 17 residues. CDR3 loop: CASSLLAGGPTKETQYF. For the CDR3, the DNA is TGTGCCAGCAGCCTTTTAGCGGGGGGTCCGACAAAAGAGACCCAGTACTTC.

The chain couples TRBV7-9 to TRBJ2-2; D may be TRBD1 (5 bases). This CDR3 has 15 amino acids. Trimming removed 1 base from V and 1 base from J, with 7 bases in between. Germline V gives CDR1 SEHNR, CDR2 FQNEAQ (reference sequence). The CDR3 here is CASSLGDRNTGELFF. As DNA, the CDR3 is TGTGCCAGCAGCTTAGGTGACAGGAACACCGGGGAGCTGTTTTTT.

The chain recombines TRBV4-1 with TRBJ1-2; D possibly corresponds to TRBD1 (5 bases). V was clipped by 0 bases and J by 5 bases, with 13 bases between them. CDR1 and CDR2 (germline): MGHRA, YSYEKL. The CDR3 spans 15 residues. CDR3 bases: TGCGCCAGCAGCCAAGATGGGGCAGGGTATTATGGCTACACCTTC. Residues: CASSQDGAGYYGYTF.

The CDR3, as DNA: TGCGCCAGCAGCCTGACACAGGGCTCGACTGAAGCTTTCTTT. Protein: CASSLTQGSTEAFF. The gene calls are TRBV5-1 and TRBJ1-1, with D possibly TRBD1 on 6 matching bases. V lost 4 bases and J lost 5, with 15 bases in between. Per the germline V gene, CDR1 is SGHRS and CDR2 is YFSETQ. CDR3 length: 14 amino acids.

V is TRBV27 and J is TRBJ1-1; no clear D. Germline CDR1 is MNHEY and CDR2 is SMNVEV (reference sequence). The CDR3 runs 15 residues. V was pared by 5 bases and J by 0 bases, with 13 bases between. CDR3: CASSPTPILNTEAFF. The CDR3 nucleotides are TGTGCCAGCAGTCCCACCCCTATACTGAACACTGAAGCTTTCTTT.

The chain carries TRBV6-1 and TRBJ1-1; 10 bases are a match to TRBD1. The CDR3 covers 15 residues. Germline V gives CDR1 MNHNS, CDR2 SASEGT. V shed 4 bases, J shed 4 bases, and the junction held 6 bases outside the gene matches. The CDR3 DNA follows: TGTGCCAGCAGTGGCCGGGACAGGGGAATCACTGAAGCTTTCTTT. Encoded protein: CASSGRDRGITEAFF.

This chain links TRBV15 with TRBJ1-2, with a possible D match to TRBD1 (5 bases). CDR3 length: 16 residues. The germline CDR1 and CDR2 sequences are LNHNV and YYDKDF (reference sequence). V was clipped by 6 bases and J by 0 bases, with 17 bases between them. The CDR3: CATRGTWGETNYGYTF. The DNA of the CDR3 is TGTGCCACCAGAGGAACGTGGGGGGAAACTAACTATGGCTACACCTTC.

The genes are TRBV5-1 and TRBJ1-5; D call uncertain. Germline CDR1 SGHRS, CDR2 YFSETQ. The CDR3 spans 13 residues. Trimming pared 0 bases from V and 4 bases from J, leaving 5 bases between. The CDR3 DNA reads TGCGCCAGCAGCTTGGCGGGGAATCAGCCCCAGCATTTT. It translates to CASSLAGNQPQHF.

The genes are TRBV15 and TRBJ2-1, with TRBD2 matching over 8 bases. The CDR3 spans 15 residues. The trim removed 1 base at V and 8 bases at J, leaving 7 bases unmatched. The germline V gene has CDR1 LNHNV and CDR2 YYDKDF (reference sequence). The DNA of the CDR3 is TGTGCCACCAGCAGAGCCAGCGGGGGTTTATATGAGCAGTTCTTC. It is translated as CATSRASGGLYEQFF.

The sample holds one count of this clone. V and J are TRBV5-6 and TRBJ1-3; 7 bases match TRBD1. J gave up 0 bases and V 4 bases, and 4 bases lay outside the gene matches. This CDR3 spans 15 amino acids. Germline V CDR1 and CDR2: SGHDT, YYEEEE. The CDR3 DNA reads TGTGCCAGCAGCGTGACAGGGTCCTCTGGAAACACCATATATTTT. Residues: CASSVTGSSGNTIYF. The full variable domain, in which reference TRBV5-6 and TRBJ1-3 provide the parts outside the CDR3, is DAGVTQSPTHLIKTRGQQVTLRCSPKSGHDTVSWYQQALGQGPQFIFQYYEEEERQRGNFPDRFSGHQFPNYSSELNVNALLLGDSALYLCASSVTGSSGNTIYFGEGSWLTVV.

The chain has TRBV6-5 and TRBJ1-4; 11 nucleotides match TRBD1. The germline gives CDR1 MNHEY, CDR2 SVGAGI. V was clipped by 6 bases and J by 8 bases; unmatched bases: 5. This CDR3 contains 14 residues. Here the CDR3 reads CASSRDRGNEKLFF. CDR3 in DNA: TGTGCCAGCAGCCGGGACAGGGGGAACGAAAAACTGTTTTTT.

The gene calls are TRBV7-9 and TRBJ1-1, with D unresolved. This CDR3 is 14 amino acids long. V was shortened by 2 bases and J by 5 bases, with 12 bases between the two germline ends. CDR1 is SEHNR and CDR2 is FQNEAQ in the germline V gene (reference sequence). CDR3 nucleotides: TGTGCCAGCAGCTTACAGGTCCCGGGGACTGAAGCTTTCTTT. Residues: CASSLQVPGTEAFF.

The chain is built from TRBV6-1 and TRBJ1-2; no clear D. Germline V gene data show CDR1 as MNHNS and CDR2 as SASEGT. The V and J ends lost 6 bases and 4 bases respectively, with 12 bases between them. The CDR3 consists of 13 residues. The CDR3 is CASSQDLGYGYTF. In DNA form, the CDR3 reads TGTGCCAGCAGCCAGGATCTGGGCTATGGCTACACCTTC.

This clone was observed once. J is TRBJ2-1 and V is TRBV5-1; 14 positions agree with TRBD2. Germline CDR1 reads SGHRS; CDR2 reads YFSETQ. Trimming removed 2 bases from V and 7 bases from J; junction bases left unmatched: 11. The CDR3 sequence is 18 residues long. CDR3 residues: CASSLGLAGGYATNEQFF. CDR3 nucleotides: TGCGCCAGCAGCTTAGGACTAGCGGGAGGATACGCTACAAATGAGCAGTTCTTC.

This chain joins TRBV10-2 and TRBJ1-4; D is undetermined. V was shortened by 5 bases and J by 5 bases, with 12 bases between the two germline ends. The germline V gene encodes CDR1 WSHSY and CDR2 SAAADI. This CDR3 is 14 amino acids long. The CDR3 nucleotides are TGCGCCAGCAGTCCCAATCCGGGGAATGAAAAACTGTTTTTT. Translating it yields CASSPNPGNEKLFF.